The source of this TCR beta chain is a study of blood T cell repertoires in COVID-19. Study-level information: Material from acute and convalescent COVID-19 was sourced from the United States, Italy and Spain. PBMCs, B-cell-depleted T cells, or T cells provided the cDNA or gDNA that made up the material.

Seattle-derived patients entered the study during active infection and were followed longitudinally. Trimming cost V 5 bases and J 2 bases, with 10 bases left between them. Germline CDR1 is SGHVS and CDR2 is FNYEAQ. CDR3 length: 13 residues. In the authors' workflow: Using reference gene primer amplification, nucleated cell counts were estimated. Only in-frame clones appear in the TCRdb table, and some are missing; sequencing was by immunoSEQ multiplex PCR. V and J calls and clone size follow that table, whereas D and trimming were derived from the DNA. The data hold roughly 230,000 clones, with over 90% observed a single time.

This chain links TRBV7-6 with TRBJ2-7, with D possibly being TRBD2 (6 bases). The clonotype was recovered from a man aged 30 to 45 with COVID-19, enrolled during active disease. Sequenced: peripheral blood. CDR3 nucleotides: TGTGCCAGCAGCGGCGGAGGGACCTACGAGCAGTACTTC. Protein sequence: CASSGGGTYEQYF.